Sequencing of this T cell receptor (beta chain) was carried out in a study of T cells in Graves' hyperthyroidism and ophthalmopathy. The CDR3 has 14 amino acids. With 4 bases removed from V and 1 base from J, the gap between germline ends came to 11 bases. Germline V gives CDR1 SGHRS, CDR2 YFSETQ. The TCR beta CDR3 regions underwent amplification using RNA transcripts as the source. An initial round of RT-PCR targeting the TCR CDR3 relied on the HTBI primer set. TCRdb itself ran the multiplex PCR reads through MiXCR, one entry per CDR3 protein. Among under 400,000 distinct CDR3 sequences, approximately 16% were seen once, and the ten largest hold roughly 19%. Uncontrolled infections, other autoimmune diseases, pregnancy or lactation led to exclusion of patients.

This receptor was taken from a woman aged 55 to 70 with Graves' ophthalmopathy. The sample consisted of blood. This sequence joins TRBV5-1 and TRBJ1-1; D remains unclear. For the CDR3, the DNA is TGCGCCAGCAGCCTGGAGAGTGGGAACACTGAAGCTTTCTTT. This translates into CASSLESGNTEAFF.